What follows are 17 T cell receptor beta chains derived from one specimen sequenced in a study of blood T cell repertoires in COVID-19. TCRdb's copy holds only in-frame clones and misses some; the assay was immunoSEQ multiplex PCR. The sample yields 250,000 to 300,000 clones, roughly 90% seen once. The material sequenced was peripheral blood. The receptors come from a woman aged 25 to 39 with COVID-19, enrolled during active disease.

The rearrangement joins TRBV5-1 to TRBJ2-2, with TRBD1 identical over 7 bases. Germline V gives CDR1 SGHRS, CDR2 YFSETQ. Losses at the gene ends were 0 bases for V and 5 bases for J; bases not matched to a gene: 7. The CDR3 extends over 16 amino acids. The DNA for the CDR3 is TGCGCCAGCAGCTTGGACGTAGGGGGCGGGACCGGGGAGCTGTTTTTT. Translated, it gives CASSLDVGGGTGELFF.

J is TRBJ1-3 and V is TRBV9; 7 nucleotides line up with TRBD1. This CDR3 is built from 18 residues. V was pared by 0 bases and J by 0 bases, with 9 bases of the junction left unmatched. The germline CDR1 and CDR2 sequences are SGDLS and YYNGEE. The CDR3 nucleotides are TGTGCCAGCAGCGTAGGTCCTACAGGGGTAACCTCTGGAAACACCATATATTTT. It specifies CASSVGPTGVTSGNTIYF.

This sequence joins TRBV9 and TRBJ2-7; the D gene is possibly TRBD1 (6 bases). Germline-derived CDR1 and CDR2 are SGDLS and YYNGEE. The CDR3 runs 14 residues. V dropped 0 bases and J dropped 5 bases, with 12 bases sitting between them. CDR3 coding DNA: TGTGCCAGCAGCGTAGGGCAGGGGAAGGACGAGCAGTACTTC. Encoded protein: CASSVGQGKDEQYF.

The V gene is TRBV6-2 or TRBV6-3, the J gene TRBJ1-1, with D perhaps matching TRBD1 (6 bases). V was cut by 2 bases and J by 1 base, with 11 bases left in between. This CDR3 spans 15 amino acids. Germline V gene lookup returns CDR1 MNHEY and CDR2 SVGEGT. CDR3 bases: TGTGCCAGCAGTTACCCGGGACATAAGAACACTGAAGCTTTCTTT. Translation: CASSYPGHKNTEAFF.

The CDR3: CASSLDRSRGSAFF. CDR3 nucleotide sequence: TGTGCCAGCAGCTTAGATCGGAGCAGGGGATCCGCTTTCTTT. V usage is TRBV11-2 and J usage is TRBJ1-1; D perhaps matches TRBD1 (6 bases). The CDR3 has 14 amino acids. Trimming removed 0 bases from V and 11 bases from J, with 16 bases in between. Germline V gene sequence: CDR1 SGHAT, CDR2 FQNNGV.

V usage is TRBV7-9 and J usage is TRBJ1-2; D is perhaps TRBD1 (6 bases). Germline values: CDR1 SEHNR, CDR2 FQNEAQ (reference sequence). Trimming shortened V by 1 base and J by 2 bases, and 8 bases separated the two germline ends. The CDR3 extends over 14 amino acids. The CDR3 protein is CASSLGTANYGYTF. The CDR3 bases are TGTGCCAGCAGCTTAGGGACAGCCAACTATGGCTACACCTTC.

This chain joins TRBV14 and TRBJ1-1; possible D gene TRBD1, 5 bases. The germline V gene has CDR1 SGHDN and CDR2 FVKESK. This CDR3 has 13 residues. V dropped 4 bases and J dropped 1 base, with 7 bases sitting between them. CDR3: CASSRGGNTEAFF. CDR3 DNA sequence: TGTGCCAGCAGCCGGGGGGGGAACACTGAAGCTTTCTTT.

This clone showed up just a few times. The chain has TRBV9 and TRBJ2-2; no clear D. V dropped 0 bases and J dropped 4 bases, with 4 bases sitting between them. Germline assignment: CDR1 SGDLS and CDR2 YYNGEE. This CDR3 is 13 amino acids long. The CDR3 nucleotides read TGTGCCAGCAGCGTAGTCGGCACCGGGGAGCTGTTTTTT. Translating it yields CASSVVGTGELFF.

CDR3 in DNA: TGTGCCAGCAGTTACGCGCAGGGGCGGGATTCACCCCTCCACTTT. Its translation: CASSYAQGRDSPLHF. The genes are TRBV6-6 and TRBJ1-6; D might be TRBD1 (6 bases). The CDR3 runs 15 residues. The germline V gene has CDR1 MNHNY and CDR2 SVGAGI (reference sequence). Trimming shortened V by 2 bases and J by 8 bases, and 13 bases separated the two germline ends.

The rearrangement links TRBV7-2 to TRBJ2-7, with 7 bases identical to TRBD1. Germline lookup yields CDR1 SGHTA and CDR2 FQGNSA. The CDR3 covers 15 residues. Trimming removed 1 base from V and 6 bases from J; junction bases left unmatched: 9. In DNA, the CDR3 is TGTGCCAGCAGCTTAGGGGGCCTACAGGGGACCGAGCAGTACTTC. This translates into CASSLGGLQGTEQYF.

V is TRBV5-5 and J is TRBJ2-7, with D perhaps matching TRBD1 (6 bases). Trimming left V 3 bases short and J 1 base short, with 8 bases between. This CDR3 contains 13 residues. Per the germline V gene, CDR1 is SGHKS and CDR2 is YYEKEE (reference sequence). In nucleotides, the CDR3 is TGTGCCAGCAGCTCAGGACAGTCCTACGAGCAGTACTTC. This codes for CASSSGQSYEQYF.

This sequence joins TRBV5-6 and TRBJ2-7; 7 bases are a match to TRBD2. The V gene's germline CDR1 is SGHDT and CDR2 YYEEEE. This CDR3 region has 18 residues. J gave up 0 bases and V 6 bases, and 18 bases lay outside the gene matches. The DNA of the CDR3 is TGTGCCAGCACCCGGGAGGTGGGCCCCAATTCCTTCTCCTACGAGCAGTACTTC. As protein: CASTREVGPNSFSYEQYF.

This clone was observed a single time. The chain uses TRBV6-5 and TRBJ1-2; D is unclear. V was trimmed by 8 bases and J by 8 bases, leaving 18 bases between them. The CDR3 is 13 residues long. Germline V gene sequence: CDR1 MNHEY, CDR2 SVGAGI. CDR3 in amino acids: CASRRAIPWGYTF. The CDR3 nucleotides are TGTGCCAGCCGACGAGCGATTCCGTGGGGCTACACCTTC.

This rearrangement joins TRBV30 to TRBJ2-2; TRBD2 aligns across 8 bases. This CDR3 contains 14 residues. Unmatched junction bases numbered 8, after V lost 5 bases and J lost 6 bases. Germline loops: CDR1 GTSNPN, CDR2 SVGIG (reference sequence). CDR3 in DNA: TGTGCCTGGGGCCCAGGGACTAGACCCGGGGAGCTGTTTTTT. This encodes CAWGPGTRPGELFF.

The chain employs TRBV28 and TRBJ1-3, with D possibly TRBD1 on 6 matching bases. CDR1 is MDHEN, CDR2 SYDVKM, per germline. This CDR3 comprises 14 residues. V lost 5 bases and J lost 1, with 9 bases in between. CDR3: CASSPGDSGNTIYF. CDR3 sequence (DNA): TGTGCCAGCAGTCCAGGGGATTCTGGAAACACCATATATTTT.

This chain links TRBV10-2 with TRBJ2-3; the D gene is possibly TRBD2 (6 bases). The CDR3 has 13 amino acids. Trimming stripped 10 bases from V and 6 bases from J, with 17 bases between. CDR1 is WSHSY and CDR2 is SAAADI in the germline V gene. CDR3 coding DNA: TGCGCCACAAACTCGGGAGAGGGGGATACGCAGTATTTT. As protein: CATNSGEGDTQYF.

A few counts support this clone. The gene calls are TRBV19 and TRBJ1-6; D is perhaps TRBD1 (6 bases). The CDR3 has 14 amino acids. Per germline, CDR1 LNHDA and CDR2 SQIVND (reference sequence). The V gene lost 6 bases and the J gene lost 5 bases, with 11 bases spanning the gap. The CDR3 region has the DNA TGTGCCAGTAGGAAGGACAGACATAATTCACCCCTCCACTTT. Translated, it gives CASRKDRHNSPLHF.